These 20 T cell receptor beta chains were all obtained from the same sample, sequenced in a study of cytotoxic CD8 clonotypes in ibrutinib-treated CLL. Method: immunoSEQ multiplex PCR; TCRdb's copy keeps in-frame clones and lacks some. The data show around 250,000 clones, under 80% seen once. The sample was PBMCs, taken after 24 months of ibrutinib treatment. These receptors were taken from a human donor with chronic lymphocytic leukemia.

The CDR3 spells CASSVGSGRAWETQYF. CDR3 in DNA: TGTGCCAGCAGCGTAGGTAGCGGGAGGGCATGGGAGACCCAGTACTTC. The genes are TRBV9 and TRBJ2-5, with 11 bases matching TRBD2. The ends lost 0 bases at V and 5 bases at J; junction bases unmatched: 6. Germline V gene lookup returns CDR1 SGDLS and CDR2 YYNGEE. The CDR3 loop spans 16 amino acids.

This chain links TRBV18 with TRBJ2-7; TRBD1 matches at 8 bases. CDR1 and CDR2 (germline): KGHSH, LQKENI. The ends lost 3 bases at V and 2 bases at J; junction bases unmatched: 9. The length of the CDR3 is 16 residues. The CDR3 protein is CASSPPGTGTPYEQYF. The CDR3 DNA reads TGTGCCAGCTCACCGCCCGGGACAGGTACCCCCTACGAGCAGTACTTC. The complete variable domain, with remaining parts taken from reference TRBV18 and TRBJ2-7, reads NAGVMQNPRHLVRRRGQEARLRCSPMKGHSHVYWYRQLPEEGLKFMVYLQKENIIDESGMPKERFSAEFPKEGPSILRIQQVVRGDSAAYFCASSPPGTGTPYEQYFGPGTRLTVT.

The V call is TRBV19, the J call TRBJ2-2; D gene unclear. CDR1 is LNHDA and CDR2 is SQIVND in the germline V gene (reference sequence). Trimming took off 6 bases at V and 6 bases at J, with 8 bases between the two ends. The CDR3 extends over 12 amino acids. This CDR3 is CASSQVPGELFF. In nucleotides, the CDR3 is TGTGCCAGTAGCCAAGTCCCCGGGGAGCTGTTTTTT.

About this clone: Other DNA sequences in this specimen translate into the identical CDR3. V usage is TRBV4-1 and J usage is TRBJ1-2; D not certain. Between the trimmed V and J ends, which lost 0 bases and 4 bases, there was a span of 9 bases. The CDR3 consists of 14 residues. Per the germline V gene, CDR1 is MGHRA and CDR2 is YSYEKL. CDR3 sequence reads: CASSQESGSYGYTF. The DNA of the CDR3 is TGCGCCAGCAGCCAAGAATCCGGGAGCTATGGCTACACCTTC.

This chain joins TRBV29-1 and TRBJ2-7; D perhaps matches TRBD1 (5 bases). V was cut by 7 bases and J by 4 bases, with 17 bases left in between. The CDR3 is 13 residues long. Germline loops: CDR1 SQVTM, CDR2 ANQGSEA. This CDR3 reads CSARAGARYEQYF. CDR3 nucleotide sequence: TGCAGCGCCCGGGCTGGGGCCCGGTACGAGCAGTACTTC.

This clone was seen more than once but under ten times. The chain uses TRBV29-1 and TRBJ2-7; 7 nucleotides line up with TRBD1. The CDR3 is 12 residues long. The trim removed 7 bases at V and 3 bases at J, leaving 6 bases unmatched. Germline V gene sequence: CDR1 SQVTM, CDR2 ANQGSEA. Written as DNA, the CDR3 is TGCAGCGGTTCATGGACAGGCTACGAGCAGTACTTC. It yields the protein CSGSWTGYEQYF.

The CDR3 DNA sequence: TGTGCCAGCAGCTCAGTACCGCCTACCATCTATGGCTACACCTTC. Translated: CASSSVPPTIYGYTF. The chain couples TRBV5-4 to TRBJ1-2, with unresolved D. The length of the CDR3 is 15 residues. The germline V gene has CDR1 SGHNT and CDR2 YYREEE (reference sequence). The V end lost 3 bases, the J end lost 4 bases, and 16 bases lay between the germline ends.

This clone was counted only a few times. This chain connects TRBV28 to TRBJ2-7; D might be TRBD1 or TRBD2, each matching 5 bases. Germline CDR1 and CDR2: MDHEN and SYDVKM. With 8 bases removed from V and 3 bases from J, the gap between germline ends came to 11 bases. This CDR3 region has 12 residues. CDR3 in DNA: TGTGCCAGCCAGAGGGGTAACTACGAGCAGTACTTC. Its translation: CASQRGNYEQYF.

CDR3 residues: CAWTRDHSGANVLTF. The CDR3 region has the DNA TGTGCCTGGACCCGGGACCACTCTGGGGCCAACGTCCTGACTTTC. The chain uses TRBV30 and TRBJ2-6; D may correspond to TRBD1 or TRBD2 (5 bases each). The V end lost 4 bases, the J end lost 0 bases, and 10 bases lay between the germline ends. The CDR3 consists of 15 residues. Germline CDR1 reads GTSNPN; CDR2 reads SVGIG (reference sequence).

This chain joins TRBV14 and TRBJ2-5; D tentatively reads TRBD1 or TRBD2 (5 bases each). The CDR3 is made up of 14 amino acids. The ends were cut back, 1 base at V and 5 bases at J, with 11 bases in the middle. CDR1 and CDR2 from the germline V gene are SGHDN and FVKESK. In nucleotides, the CDR3 is TGTGCCAGCAGCCAAGTGAGAGGGGCGGAGACCCAGTACTTC. Translation gives CASSQVRGAETQYF.

This rearrangement joins TRBV27 to TRBJ2-2; 8 nucleotides line up with TRBD2. CDR3 length equals 16 residues. CDR1 MNHEY and CDR2 SMNVEV come from the germline V gene (reference sequence). Trimming cost V 7 bases and J 6 bases; bases outside gene matches: 13. CDR3 DNA: TGTGCCAGCACCCCTCGGGGGGGCCAAAGCCCCGGGGAGCTGTTTTTT. It encodes CASTPRGGQSPGELFF.

The chain is built from TRBV27 and TRBJ2-3, with a weak D call TRBD2 (6 bases). There are 16 residues in the CDR3. V was trimmed by 1 base and J by 0 bases, leaving 11 bases between them. The germline V gene encodes CDR1 MNHEY and CDR2 SMNVEV (reference sequence). Written as DNA, the CDR3 is TGTGCCAGCAGTTTATTGGGAGGATCTAGCACAGATACGCAGTATTTT. This gives the protein CASSLLGGSSTDTQYF.

The chain uses TRBV28 and TRBJ2-7, with 12 bases lining up with TRBD2. V was clipped by 6 bases and J by 12 bases; unmatched bases: 9. The germline CDR1 and CDR2 sequences are MDHEN and SYDVKM. This CDR3 is 13 amino acids long. The CDR3 here is CASRSSGRVHLYF. CDR3 in DNA: TGTGCCAGCAGGTCTAGCGGGAGGGTCCACCTGTACTTC.

This chain links TRBV28 with TRBJ1-2, with 7 bases fitting TRBD1. With 7 bases clipped from V and 7 bases from J, the junction kept 6 bases outside the gene matches. Germline lookup yields CDR1 MDHEN and CDR2 SYDVKM. The CDR3 is made up of 12 amino acids. In nucleotides, the CDR3 is TGTGCCAGCACAATAGGGGGCGGTGGCTACACCTTC. Its translation is CASTIGGGGYTF.

The rearrangement uses TRBV25-1 and TRBJ2-7; D gene uncertain. V was trimmed by 3 bases and J by 3 bases, leaving 12 bases between them. The CDR3 covers 14 residues. CDR1 is MGHDK and CDR2 is SYGVNS in the germline V gene. This CDR3 reads CASSDPRPIYEQYF. The CDR3 DNA reads as TGTGCCAGCAGTGACCCGAGACCGATCTACGAGCAGTACTTC.

This clone was counted between two and nine times. This sequence joins TRBV9 and TRBJ1-2; 8 bases are shared with TRBD1. This CDR3 is 15 amino acids long. The trim removed 2 bases at V and 4 bases at J, leaving 7 bases unmatched. Per the germline V gene, CDR1 is SGDLS and CDR2 is YYNGEE. CDR3: CASSVGTGDPYGYTF. DNA for the CDR3: TGTGCCAGCAGCGTCGGGACAGGAGACCCCTATGGCTACACCTTC. The whole variable domain, remainder taken from reference TRBV9 and TRBJ1-2, is DSGVTQTPKHLITATGQRVTLRCSPRSGDLSVYWYQQSLDQGLQFLIQYYNGEERAKGNILERFSAQQFPDLHSELNLSSLELGDSALYFCASSVGTGDPYGYTFGSGTRLTVV.

The CDR3, as DNA: TGTGCCAGCAGTTTCGGTTTTTTGACAGGGTCTACGCAGTATTTT. Amino acids: CASSFGFLTGSTQYF. The gene calls are TRBV27 and TRBJ2-3; 7 positions agree with TRBD1. Germline CDR1 MNHEY, CDR2 SMNVEV (reference sequence). This CDR3 has 15 residues. Trimming took 3 bases from V and 8 from J; bases not matched to a gene: 11.

This clone was counted only a few times. The genes are TRBV9 and TRBJ2-7, with 13 bases fitting TRBD2. Germline CDR1 is SGDLS and CDR2 is YYNGEE. Trimming cost V 4 bases and J 2 bases; bases outside gene matches: 6. This CDR3 is 16 amino acids long. DNA for the CDR3: TGTGCCAGCAGCCCGACGGGGACTAGCGGGACCTACGAGCAGTACTTC. Protein product: CASSPTGTSGTYEQYF.

A word on this clone: The same CDR3 can be traced to other DNA sequences in this sample. The chain uses TRBV9 and TRBJ2-3; tentative D call: TRBD1 (6 bases). This CDR3 is built from 15 residues. The V end was cut by 0 bases, the J end by 4 bases, with 12 bases between. Germline CDR1 and CDR2: SGDLS and YYNGEE. The CDR3 loop reads CASSVEDRQADTQYF. As DNA, the CDR3 is TGTGCCAGCAGCGTAGAAGACAGGCAGGCAGATACGCAGTATTTT.

This rearrangement joins TRBV18 to TRBJ1-5, with 11 bases identical to TRBD1. Trimming removed 4 bases from V and 3 bases from J; junction bases left unmatched: 11. Germline loops: CDR1 KGHSH, CDR2 LQKENI. There are 18 residues in the CDR3. The CDR3 sequence: CASSRTGGAGYVNQPQHF. Here the CDR3 DNA reads TGTGCCAGCTCACGGACAGGGGGCGCGGGGTATGTCAATCAGCCCCAGCATTTT.